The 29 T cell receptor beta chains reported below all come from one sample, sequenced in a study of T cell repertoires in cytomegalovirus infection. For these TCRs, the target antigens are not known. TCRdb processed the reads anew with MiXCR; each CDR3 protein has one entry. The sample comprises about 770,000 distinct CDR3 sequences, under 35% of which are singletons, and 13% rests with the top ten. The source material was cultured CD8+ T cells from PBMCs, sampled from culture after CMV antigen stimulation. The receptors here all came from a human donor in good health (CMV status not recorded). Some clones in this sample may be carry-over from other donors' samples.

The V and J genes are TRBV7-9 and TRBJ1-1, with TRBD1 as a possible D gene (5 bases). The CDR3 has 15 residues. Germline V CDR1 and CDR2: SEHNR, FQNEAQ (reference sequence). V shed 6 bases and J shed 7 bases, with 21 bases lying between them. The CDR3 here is CASRLSLSSGGEAFF. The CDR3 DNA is TGTGCCAGCAGGCTATCCCTCAGCTCCGGGGGTGAAGCTTTCTTT.

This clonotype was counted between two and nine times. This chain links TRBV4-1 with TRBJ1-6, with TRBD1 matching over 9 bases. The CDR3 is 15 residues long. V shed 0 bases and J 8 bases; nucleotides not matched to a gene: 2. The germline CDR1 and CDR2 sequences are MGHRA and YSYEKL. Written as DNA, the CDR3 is TGCGCCAGCAGCCAAGAGGGACAGGGTGATTCACCCCTCCACTTT. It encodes CASSQEGQGDSPLHF.

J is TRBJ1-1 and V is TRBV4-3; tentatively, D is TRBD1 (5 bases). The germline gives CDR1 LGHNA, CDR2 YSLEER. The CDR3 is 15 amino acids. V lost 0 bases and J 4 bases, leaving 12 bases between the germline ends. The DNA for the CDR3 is TGCGCCAGCAGCCAAGATGGGGGGGGGAGCACTGAAGCTTTCTTT. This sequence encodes CASSQDGGGSTEAFF.

CDR3 sequence reads: CASSIRPTVYNEQFF. CDR3 sequence (DNA): TGTGCCAGCAGTATCCGACCTACGGTCTACAATGAGCAGTTCTTC. The gene calls are TRBV7-3 and TRBJ2-1; the D is unclear. The CDR3 spans 15 residues. The V end was cut by 6 bases, the J end by 3 bases, with 15 bases between. CDR1 and CDR2 (germline): SGHTA, FQGTGA.

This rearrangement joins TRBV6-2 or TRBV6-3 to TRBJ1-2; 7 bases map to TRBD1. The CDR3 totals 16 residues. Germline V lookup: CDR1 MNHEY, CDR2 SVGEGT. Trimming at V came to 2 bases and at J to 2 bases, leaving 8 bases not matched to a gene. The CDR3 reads CASSYPTGRSNYGYTF. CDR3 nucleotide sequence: TGTGCCAGCAGTTACCCGACAGGGCGGTCGAACTATGGCTACACCTTC.

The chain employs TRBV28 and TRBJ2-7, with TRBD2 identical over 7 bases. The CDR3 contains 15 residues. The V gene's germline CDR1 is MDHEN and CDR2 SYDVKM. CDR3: CASRPTSAAFYAQYV. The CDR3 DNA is TGTGCCAGCAGGCCCACTAGCGCGGCCTTCTACGCGCAGTACGTC.

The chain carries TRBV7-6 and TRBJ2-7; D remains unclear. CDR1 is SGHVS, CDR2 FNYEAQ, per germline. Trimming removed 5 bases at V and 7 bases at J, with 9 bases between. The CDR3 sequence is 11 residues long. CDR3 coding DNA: TGTGCCAGCAGCCCCATCGGTGAGCAGTACTTC. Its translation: CASSPIGEQYF.

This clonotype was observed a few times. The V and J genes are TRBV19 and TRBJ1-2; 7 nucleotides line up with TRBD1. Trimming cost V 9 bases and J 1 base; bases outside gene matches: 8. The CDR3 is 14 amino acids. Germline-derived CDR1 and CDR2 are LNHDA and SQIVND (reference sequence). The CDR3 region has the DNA TGTGCCAGCGGGGGACAGTCCATTAACTATGGCTACACCTTC. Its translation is CASGGQSINYGYTF.

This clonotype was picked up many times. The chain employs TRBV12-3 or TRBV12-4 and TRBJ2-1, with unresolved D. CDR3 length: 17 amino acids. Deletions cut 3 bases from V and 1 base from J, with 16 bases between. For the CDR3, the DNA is TGTGCCAGCAGTTTTTTCGCCTCGAAGGCGTCCTACAATGAGCAGTTCTTC. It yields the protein CASSFFASKASYNEQFF.

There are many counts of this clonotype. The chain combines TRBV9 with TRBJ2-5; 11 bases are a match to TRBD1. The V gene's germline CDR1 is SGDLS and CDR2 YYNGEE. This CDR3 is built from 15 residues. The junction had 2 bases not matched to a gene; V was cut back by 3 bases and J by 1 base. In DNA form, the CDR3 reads TGTGCCAGCAGCGCGGGGACAGGGGGCCAAGAGACCCAGTACTTC. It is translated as CASSAGTGGQETQYF.

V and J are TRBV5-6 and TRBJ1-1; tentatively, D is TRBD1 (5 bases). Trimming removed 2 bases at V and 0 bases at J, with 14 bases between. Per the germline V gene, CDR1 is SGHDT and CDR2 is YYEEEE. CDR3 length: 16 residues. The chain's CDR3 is CASSLLTAIMNTEAFF. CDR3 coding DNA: TGTGCCAGCAGCTTATTGACAGCTATAATGAACACTGAAGCTTTCTTT.

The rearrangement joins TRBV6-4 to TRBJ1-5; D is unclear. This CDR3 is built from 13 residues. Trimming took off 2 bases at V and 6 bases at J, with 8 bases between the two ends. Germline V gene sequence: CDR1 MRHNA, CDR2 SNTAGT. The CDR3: CASSDQDGQPQHF. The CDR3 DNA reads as TGTGCCAGCAGTGACCAGGACGGTCAGCCCCAGCATTTT.

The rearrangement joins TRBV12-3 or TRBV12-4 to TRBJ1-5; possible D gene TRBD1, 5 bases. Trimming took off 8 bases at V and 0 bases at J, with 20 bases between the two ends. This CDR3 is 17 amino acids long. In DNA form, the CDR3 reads TGTGCCAGCCATCTATGGGGCAGGACGTATAGCAATCAGCCCCAGCATTTT. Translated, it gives CASHLWGRTYSNQPQHF.

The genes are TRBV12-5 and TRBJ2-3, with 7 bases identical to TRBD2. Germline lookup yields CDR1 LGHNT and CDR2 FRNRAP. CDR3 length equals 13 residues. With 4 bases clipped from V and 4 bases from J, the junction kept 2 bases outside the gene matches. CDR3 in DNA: TGTGCTAGTGGTTCCGGGGGGTCAGATACGCAGTATTTT. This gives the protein CASGSGGSDTQYF.

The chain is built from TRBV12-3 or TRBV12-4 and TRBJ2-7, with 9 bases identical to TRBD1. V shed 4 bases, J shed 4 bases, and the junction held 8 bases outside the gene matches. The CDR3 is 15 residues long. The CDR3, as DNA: TGTGCCAGCAGTTCAGGGGGGACAGGGAGGTACGAGCAGTACGTC. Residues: CASSSGGTGRYEQYV.

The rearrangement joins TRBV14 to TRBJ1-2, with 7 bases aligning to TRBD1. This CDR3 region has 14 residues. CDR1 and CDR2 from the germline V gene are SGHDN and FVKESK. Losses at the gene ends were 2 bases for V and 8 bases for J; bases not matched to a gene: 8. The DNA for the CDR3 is TGTGCCAGCAGCCAAACACAGGGGTTTCGAGGCTACACCTTC. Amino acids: CASSQTQGFRGYTF.

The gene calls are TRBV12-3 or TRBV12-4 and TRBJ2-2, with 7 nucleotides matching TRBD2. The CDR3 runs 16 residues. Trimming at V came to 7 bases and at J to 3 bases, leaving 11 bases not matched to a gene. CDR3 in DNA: TGTGCCAGCATCACGGGGCGGGAGAACTACACCGGGGAGCTGTTTTTT. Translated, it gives CASITGRENYTGELFF.

The CDR3 protein is CASSFSGASGELFF. In DNA, the CDR3 is TGTGCCAGCAGTTTTAGCGGGGCATCCGGGGAGCTGTTTTTT. The V call is TRBV12-3 or TRBV12-4, the J call TRBJ2-2; TRBD2 matches 8 bases. The V segment lost 3 bases and the J segment 6 bases; nucleotides outside the gene matches: 3. This CDR3 contains 14 residues.

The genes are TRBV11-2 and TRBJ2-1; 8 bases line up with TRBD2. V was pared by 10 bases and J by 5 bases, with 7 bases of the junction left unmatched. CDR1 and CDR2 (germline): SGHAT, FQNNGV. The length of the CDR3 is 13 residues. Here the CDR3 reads CATPGGPHNEQFF. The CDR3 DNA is TGTGCCACGCCGGGGGGGCCCCACAATGAGCAGTTCTTC.

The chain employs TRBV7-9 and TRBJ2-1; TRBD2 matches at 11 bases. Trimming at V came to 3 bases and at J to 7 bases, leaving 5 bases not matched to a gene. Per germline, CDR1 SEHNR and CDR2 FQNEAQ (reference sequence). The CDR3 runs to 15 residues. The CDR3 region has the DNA TGTGCCAGCAGCTTCAGACTAGCGGGGTCTAATGAGCAGTTCTTC. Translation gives CASSFRLAGSNEQFF.

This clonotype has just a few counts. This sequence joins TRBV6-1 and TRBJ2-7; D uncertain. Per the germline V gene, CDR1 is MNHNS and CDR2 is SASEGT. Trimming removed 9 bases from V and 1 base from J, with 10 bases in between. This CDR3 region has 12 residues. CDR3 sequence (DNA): TGTGCCAGTCCGGACGGATCCTACGAGCAGTACTTC. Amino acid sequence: CASPDGSYEQYF.

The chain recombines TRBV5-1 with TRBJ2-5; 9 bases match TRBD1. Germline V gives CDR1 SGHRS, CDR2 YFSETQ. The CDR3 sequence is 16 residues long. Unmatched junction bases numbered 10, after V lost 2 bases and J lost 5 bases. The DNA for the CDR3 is TGCGCCAGCAGCTTACTCCCGGACAGGGGTGGGGAGACCCAGTACTTC. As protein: CASSLLPDRGGETQYF. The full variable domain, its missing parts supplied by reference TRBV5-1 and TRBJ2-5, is KAGVTQTPRYLIKTRGQQVTLSCSPISGHRSVSWYQQTPGQGLQFLFEYFSETQRNKGNFPGRFSGRQFSNSRSEMNVSTLELGDSALYLCASSLLPDRGGETQYFGPGTRLLVL.

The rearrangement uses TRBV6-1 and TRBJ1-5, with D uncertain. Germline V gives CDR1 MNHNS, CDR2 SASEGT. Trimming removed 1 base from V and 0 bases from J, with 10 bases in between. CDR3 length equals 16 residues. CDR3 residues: CASSEGGGSSNQPQHF. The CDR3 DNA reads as TGTGCCAGCAGTGAAGGAGGAGGTAGTAGCAATCAGCCCCAGCATTTT.

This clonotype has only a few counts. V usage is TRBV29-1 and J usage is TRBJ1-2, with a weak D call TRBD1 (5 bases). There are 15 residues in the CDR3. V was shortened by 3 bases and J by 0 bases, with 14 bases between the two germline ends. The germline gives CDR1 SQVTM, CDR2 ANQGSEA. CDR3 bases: TGCAGCGTTGATGATGTAGAGGGGTCTAACTATGGCTACACCTTC. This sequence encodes CSVDDVEGSNYGYTF. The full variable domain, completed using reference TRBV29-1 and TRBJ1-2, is SAVISQKPSRDICQRGTSLTIQCQVDSQVTMMFWYRQQPGQSLTLIATANQGSEATYESGFVIDKFPISRPNLTFSTLTVSNMSPEDSSIYLCSVDDVEGSNYGYTFGSGTRLTVV.

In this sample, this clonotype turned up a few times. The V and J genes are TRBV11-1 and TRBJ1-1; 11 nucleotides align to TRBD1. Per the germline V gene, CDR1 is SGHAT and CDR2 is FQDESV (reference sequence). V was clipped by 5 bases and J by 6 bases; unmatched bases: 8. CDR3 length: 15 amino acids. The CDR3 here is CASSLPRTGGPEAFF. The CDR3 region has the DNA TGTGCCAGCAGCCTGCCCCGGACAGGGGGCCCTGAAGCTTTCTTT.

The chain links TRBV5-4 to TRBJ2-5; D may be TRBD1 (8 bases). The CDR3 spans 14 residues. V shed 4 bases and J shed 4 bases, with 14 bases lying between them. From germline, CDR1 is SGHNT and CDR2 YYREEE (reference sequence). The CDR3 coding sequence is TGTGCCAGCAGCGGCACAGGGGGGGCAGAGACCCAGTACTTC. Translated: CASSGTGGAETQYF.

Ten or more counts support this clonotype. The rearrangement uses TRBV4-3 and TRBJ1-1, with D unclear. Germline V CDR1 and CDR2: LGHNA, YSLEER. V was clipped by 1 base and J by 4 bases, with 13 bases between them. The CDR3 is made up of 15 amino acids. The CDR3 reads CASSQGRTKLTEAFF. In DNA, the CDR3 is TGCGCCAGCAGCCAAGGAAGGACTAAACTCACTGAAGCTTTCTTT.

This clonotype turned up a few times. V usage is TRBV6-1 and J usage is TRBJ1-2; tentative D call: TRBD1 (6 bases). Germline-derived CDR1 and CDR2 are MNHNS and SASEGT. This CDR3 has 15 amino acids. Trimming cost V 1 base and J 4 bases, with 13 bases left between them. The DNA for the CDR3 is TGTGCCAGCAGTGAAGGGGGGGCTAGGGGCTATGGCTACACCTTC. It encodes CASSEGGARGYGYTF.

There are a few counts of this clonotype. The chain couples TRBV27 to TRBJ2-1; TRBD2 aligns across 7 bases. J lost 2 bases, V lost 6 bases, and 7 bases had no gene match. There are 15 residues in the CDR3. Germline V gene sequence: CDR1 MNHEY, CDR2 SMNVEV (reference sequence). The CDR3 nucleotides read TGTGCCAGCAGCCGTTCGGGGGGTCCCTACAATGAGCAGTTCTTC. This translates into CASSRSGGPYNEQFF.